This TCR beta chain was identified during a study of blood T cell repertoires in COVID-19. Looking at the study overall: The cDNA or gDNA used as material had been derived from T cells, B-cell-depleted T cells, or PBMCs.

This table comes from immunoSEQ multiplex PCR, and its TCRdb copy is limited to in-frame clones, with some not included. Of more than 130,000 clones listed, roughly 86% are singletons. Germline V gene data show CDR1 as SGHRS and CDR2 as YFSETQ. This CDR3 is 17 amino acids long. Trimming left V 1 base short and J 3 bases short, with 18 bases between. V usage is TRBV5-1 and J usage is TRBJ2-3; D might be TRBD1 (5 bases). This clonotype originated in a man aged 50 to 60 with active or convalescent COVID-19. The sequencing input was peripheral blood. CDR3 in amino acids: CASSLLGGRVRTDTQYF. The DNA of the CDR3 is TGCGCCAGCAGCTTGTTAGGTGGCAGGGTGAGGACAGATACGCAGTATTTT.